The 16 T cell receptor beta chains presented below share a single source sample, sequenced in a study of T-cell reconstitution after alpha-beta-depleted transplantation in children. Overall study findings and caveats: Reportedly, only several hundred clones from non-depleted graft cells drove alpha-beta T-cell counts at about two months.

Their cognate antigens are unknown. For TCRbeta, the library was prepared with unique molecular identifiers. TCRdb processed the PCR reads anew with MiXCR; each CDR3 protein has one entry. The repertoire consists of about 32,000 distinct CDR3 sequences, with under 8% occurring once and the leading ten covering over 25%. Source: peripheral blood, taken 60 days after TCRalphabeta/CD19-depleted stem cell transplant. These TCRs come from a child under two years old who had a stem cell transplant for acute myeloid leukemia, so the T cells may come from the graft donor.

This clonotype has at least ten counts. The DNA of the CDR3 is TGTGCCAGCAGGACTAAGGGACAGGCCCAAGAGACCCAGTACTTC. Protein: CASRTKGQAQETQYF. The V gene is TRBV2, the J gene TRBJ2-5, with 8 bases aligning to TRBD1. V lost 6 bases and J lost 1; bases outside the gene matches: 7. The V gene's germline CDR1 is SNHLY and CDR2 FYNNEI. The CDR3 covers 15 residues.

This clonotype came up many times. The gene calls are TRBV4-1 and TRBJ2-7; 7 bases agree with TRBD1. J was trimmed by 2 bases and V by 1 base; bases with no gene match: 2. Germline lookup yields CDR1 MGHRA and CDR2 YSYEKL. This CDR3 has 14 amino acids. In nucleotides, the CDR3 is TGCGCCAGCAGCCAAGCTGGACAGGCCTACGAGCAGTACTTC. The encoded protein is CASSQAGQAYEQYF.

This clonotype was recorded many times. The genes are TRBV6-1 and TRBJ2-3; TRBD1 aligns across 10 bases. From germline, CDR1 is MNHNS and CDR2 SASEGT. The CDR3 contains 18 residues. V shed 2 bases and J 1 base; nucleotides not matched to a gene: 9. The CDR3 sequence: CASSEFIGTGDGTDTQYF. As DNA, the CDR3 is TGTGCCAGCAGTGAATTTATTGGGACAGGGGACGGCACAGATACGCAGTATTTT.

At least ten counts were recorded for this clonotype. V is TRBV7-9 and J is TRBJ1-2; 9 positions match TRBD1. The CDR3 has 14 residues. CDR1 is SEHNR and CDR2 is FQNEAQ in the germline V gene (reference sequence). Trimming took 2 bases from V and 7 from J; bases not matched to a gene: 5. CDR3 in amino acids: CASSLHGTGSGYTF. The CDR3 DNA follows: TGTGCCAGCAGCTTACATGGGACAGGGTCTGGCTACACCTTC. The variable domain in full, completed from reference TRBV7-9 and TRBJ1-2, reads DTGVSQNPRHKITKRGQNVTFRCDPISEHNRLYWYRQTLGQGPEFLTYFQNEAQLEKSRLLSDRFSAERPKGSFSTLEIQRTEQGDSAMYLCASSLHGTGSGYTFGSGTRLTVV.

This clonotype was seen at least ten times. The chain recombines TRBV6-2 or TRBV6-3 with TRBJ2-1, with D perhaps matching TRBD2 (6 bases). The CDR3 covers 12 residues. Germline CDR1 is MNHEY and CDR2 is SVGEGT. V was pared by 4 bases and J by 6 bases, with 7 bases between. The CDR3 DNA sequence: TGTGCCAGCAGTTGGACTATCAATGAGCAGTTCTTC. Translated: CASSWTINEQFF.

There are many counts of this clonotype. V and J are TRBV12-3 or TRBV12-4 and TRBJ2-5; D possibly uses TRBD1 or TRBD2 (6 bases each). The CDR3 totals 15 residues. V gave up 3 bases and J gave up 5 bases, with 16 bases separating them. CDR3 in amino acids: CASSLGRGGLETQYF. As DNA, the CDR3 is TGTGCCAGCAGTTTGGGCAGGGGAGGTTTGGAGACCCAGTACTTC.

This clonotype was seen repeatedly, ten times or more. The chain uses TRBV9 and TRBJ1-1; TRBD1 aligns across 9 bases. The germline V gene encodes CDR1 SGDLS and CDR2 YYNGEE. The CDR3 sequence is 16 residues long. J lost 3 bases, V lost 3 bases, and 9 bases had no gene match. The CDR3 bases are TGTGCCAGCAGCGGAGGGGACAGGGAGGTCGACACTGAAGCTTTCTTT. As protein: CASSGGDREVDTEAFF. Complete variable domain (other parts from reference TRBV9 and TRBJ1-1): DSGVTQTPKHLITATGQRVTLRCSPRSGDLSVYWYQQSLDQGLQFLIQYYNGEERAKGNILERFSAQQFPDLHSELNLSSLELGDSALYFCASSGGDREVDTEAFFGQGTRLTVV.

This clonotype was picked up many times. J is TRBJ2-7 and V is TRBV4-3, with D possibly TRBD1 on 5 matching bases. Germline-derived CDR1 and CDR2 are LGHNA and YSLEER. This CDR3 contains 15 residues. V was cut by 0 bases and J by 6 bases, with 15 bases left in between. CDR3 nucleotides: TGCGCCAGCAGCCAAGATCGAGGACACCGGAGCGAGCAGTACTTC. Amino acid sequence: CASSQDRGHRSEQYF.

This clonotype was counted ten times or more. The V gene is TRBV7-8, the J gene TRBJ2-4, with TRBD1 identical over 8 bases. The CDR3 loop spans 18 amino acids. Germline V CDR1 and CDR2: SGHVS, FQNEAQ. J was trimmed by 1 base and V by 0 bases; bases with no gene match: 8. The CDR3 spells CASSLARRGRWAKNIQYF. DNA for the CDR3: TGTGCCAGCAGCTTAGCGCGCAGGGGGCGATGGGCCAAAAACATTCAGTACTTC.

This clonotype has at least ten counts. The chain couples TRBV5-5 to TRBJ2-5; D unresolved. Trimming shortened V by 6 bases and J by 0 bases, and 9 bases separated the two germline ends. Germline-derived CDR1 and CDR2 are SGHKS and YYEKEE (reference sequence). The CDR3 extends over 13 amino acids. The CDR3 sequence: CASIPPYQETQYF. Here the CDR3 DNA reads TGTGCCAGCATCCCCCCGTACCAAGAGACCCAGTACTTC.

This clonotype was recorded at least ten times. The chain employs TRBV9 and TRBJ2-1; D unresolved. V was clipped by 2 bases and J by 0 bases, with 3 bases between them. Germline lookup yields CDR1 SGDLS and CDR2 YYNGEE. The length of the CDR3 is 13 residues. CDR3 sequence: CASSVGSYNEQFF. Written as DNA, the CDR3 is TGTGCCAGCAGCGTGGGCTCCTACAATGAGCAGTTCTTC.

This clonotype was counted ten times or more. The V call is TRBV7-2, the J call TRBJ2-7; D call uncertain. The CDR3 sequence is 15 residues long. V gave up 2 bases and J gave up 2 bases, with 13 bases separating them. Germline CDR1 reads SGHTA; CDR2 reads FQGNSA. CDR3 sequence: CASSLRDLVAYEQYF. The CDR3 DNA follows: TGTGCCAGCAGCTTACGAGACTTGGTAGCCTACGAGCAGTACTTC.

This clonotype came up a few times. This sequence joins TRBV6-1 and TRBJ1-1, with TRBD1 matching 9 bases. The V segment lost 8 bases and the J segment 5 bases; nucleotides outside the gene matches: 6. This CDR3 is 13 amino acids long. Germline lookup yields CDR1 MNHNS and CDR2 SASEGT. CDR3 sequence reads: CASRQGVGTEAFF. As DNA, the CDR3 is TGTGCCAGCCGACAGGGGGTAGGGACTGAAGCTTTCTTT.

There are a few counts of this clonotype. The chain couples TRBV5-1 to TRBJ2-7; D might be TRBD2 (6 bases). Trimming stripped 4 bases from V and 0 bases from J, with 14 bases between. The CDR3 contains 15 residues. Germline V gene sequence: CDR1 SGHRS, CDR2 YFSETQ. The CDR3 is CASSIPSESSYEQYF. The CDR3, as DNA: TGCGCCAGCAGCATCCCTAGCGAGTCCTCCTACGAGCAGTACTTC.

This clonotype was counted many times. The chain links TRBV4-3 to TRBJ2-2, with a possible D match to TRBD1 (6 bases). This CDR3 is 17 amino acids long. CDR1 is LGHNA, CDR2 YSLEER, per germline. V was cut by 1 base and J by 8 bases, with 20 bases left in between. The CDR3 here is CASSQGVWGRLKGELFF. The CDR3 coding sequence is TGCGCCAGCAGCCAAGGTGTCTGGGGGCGTTTGAAAGGGGAGCTGTTTTTT.

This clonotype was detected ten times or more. Here the CDR3 DNA reads TGCGCCAGCAGCTTGGAAGGTGGCACCGGGGAGCTGTTTTTT. Its translation: CASSLEGGTGELFF. The V call is TRBV5-1, the J call TRBJ2-2; unclear D gene. Trimming stripped 0 bases from V and 4 bases from J, with 7 bases between. CDR3 length: 14 amino acids. Germline assignment: CDR1 SGHRS and CDR2 YFSETQ.